This TCR beta chain comes out of a study of control samples from healthy donors and cancer patients. The CDR3 covers 14 residues. Germline V gene sequence: CDR1 LGHDT, CDR2 YNNKEL (reference sequence). V was cut by 6 bases and J by 9 bases, with 20 bases left in between. Profiling relied on immunoSEQ multiplex PCR, and the TCRdb table lists in-frame clones only, not all of them. The table shows about 110,000 clones, with 80% to 90% occurring only once. The clonotype was recovered from a woman in her fifties or sixties in good health. Sequencing was carried out using blood. The chain has TRBV3-1 (or the pseudogene TRBV3-2) and TRBJ1-2; maybe TRBD1 (5 bases). The CDR3 sequence: CASSPGRILSSYTF. In nucleotides, the CDR3 is TGTGCCAGCAGTCCGGGACGGATCCTTTCGAGCTACACCTTC.